The 31 T cell receptor beta chains reported below all come from one sample, sequenced in a study of CD8 T cells in Susac syndrome. Random hexamers were used to reverse transcribe the RNA input (0.5 to 1 ug). TCRdb used MiXCR to reprocess the immunoSEQ multiplex PCR reads, holding one entry per CDR3 protein. The data show hundreds of thousands of distinct CDR3 sequences, approximately 85% seen once. What was sequenced was CD8+ T cells from PBMCs. The source of these receptors is a human donor with multiple sclerosis.

The chain recombines TRBV7-9 with TRBJ1-1; the D gene is possibly TRBD1 (6 bases). The CDR3 covers 14 residues. Trimming stripped 1 base from V and 8 bases from J, with 14 bases between. Germline lookup yields CDR1 SEHNR and CDR2 FQNEAQ (reference sequence). CDR3 protein: CASSLGGGTNEAFF. Written as DNA, the CDR3 is TGTGCCAGCAGCTTAGGTGGAGGGACAAACGAAGCTTTCTTT.

This clonotype appeared a single time. The chain couples TRBV6-4 to TRBJ2-1, with 10 bases identical to TRBD1. The CDR3 sequence is 16 residues long. In germline, CDR1 is MRHNA, CDR2 SNTAGT. With V trimmed by 9 bases and J by 0 bases, 8 bases remained unmatched. The DNA of the CDR3 is TGTGCCAGATGGACAGGGGGTTACGCCTCCTACAATGAGCAGTTCTTC. Protein: CARWTGGYASYNEQFF.

This chain connects TRBV6-1 to TRBJ1-2, with D unclear. The V gene's germline CDR1 is MNHNS and CDR2 SASEGT. Deletions cut 0 bases from V and 5 bases from J, with 25 bases between. The CDR3 consists of 19 residues. The CDR3 bases are TGTGCCAGCAGTGAAGCACCCATTTCGGGTACTTTCTTTATATATGGCTACACCTTC. This codes for CASSEAPISGTFFIYGYTF.

This clonotype was recorded only once. The rearrangement links TRBV4-1 to TRBJ1-1, with D maybe TRBD1 (5 bases). Trimming left V 4 bases short and J 3 bases short, with 21 bases between. The CDR3 runs 17 residues. Germline loops: CDR1 MGHRA, CDR2 YSYEKL. The CDR3 DNA is TGCGCCAGCAGCCCCGAAGGGGAGAGCTGGGGGGACACTGAAGCTTTCTTT. This encodes CASSPEGESWGDTEAFF.

This sequence joins TRBV6-1 and TRBJ2-1; 7 positions match TRBD2. Germline V gene sequence: CDR1 MNHNS, CDR2 SASEGT. Losses at the gene ends were 3 bases for V and 3 bases for J; bases not matched to a gene: 5. The CDR3 totals 15 residues. DNA for the CDR3: TGTGCCAGCAGTGACGGGGGGACTTACTACAATGAGCAGTTCTTC. Its translation is CASSDGGTYYNEQFF.

The V call is TRBV13, the J call TRBJ2-3, with 7 bases fitting TRBD1. CDR3 length equals 14 residues. V shed 5 bases, J shed 3 bases, and the junction held 5 bases outside the gene matches. Germline V gene sequence: CDR1 PRHDT, CDR2 FYEKMQ (reference sequence). The CDR3 nucleotides read TGTGCCAGCAGCCCCGGGACAGAAACAGATACGCAGTATTTT. Its protein is CASSPGTETDTQYF.

V is TRBV30 and J is TRBJ2-7; weak D call: TRBD1 (6 bases). Germline CDR1 reads GTSNPN; CDR2 reads SVGIG (reference sequence). The V and J ends lost 2 bases and 3 bases respectively, with 11 bases between them. The CDR3 loop spans 13 amino acids. CDR3 sequence: CAWSLTGNYEQYF. As DNA, the CDR3 is TGTGCCTGGAGTCTGACAGGCAACTACGAGCAGTACTTC.

The V and J genes are TRBV4-1 and TRBJ2-3; TRBD1 matches 7 bases. This CDR3 is built from 15 residues. Looked up from germline, CDR1 is MGHRA and CDR2 is YSYEKL. The V gene end was trimmed by 10 bases and the J gene end by 0 bases; junction bases not matched to a gene: 10. CDR3 DNA sequence: TGCGCCACTGGAGTTGGGACAGCTAGCACAGATACGCAGTATTTT. Translation: CATGVGTASTDTQYF.

This clonotype was seen once. The rearrangement links TRBV5-1 to TRBJ2-5, with 9 bases lining up with TRBD2. The CDR3 spans 13 residues. Germline V lookup: CDR1 SGHRS, CDR2 YFSETQ. With V trimmed by 7 bases and J by 6 bases, 7 bases remained unmatched. The CDR3 here is CASWTSDRKTQYF. The CDR3 DNA reads as TGCGCCAGCTGGACTAGCGATCGGAAGACCCAGTACTTC.

This clonotype was found a few times. V usage is TRBV3-1 and J usage is TRBJ2-5, with 10 bases aligning to TRBD1. Per the germline V gene, CDR1 is LGHDT and CDR2 is YNNKEL (reference sequence). CDR3 length: 17 amino acids. The J segment lost 5 bases and the V segment lost 1 base, leaving 10 bases of the junction unmatched. CDR3 DNA: TGTGCCAGCAGCCAAGCCGGGGGACAGGGGATTTGGGAGACCCAGTACTTC. Translation gives CASSQAGGQGIWETQYF.

The chain joins TRBV6-1 to TRBJ2-1; the D call may be TRBD1 or TRBD2 (5 bases each). The CDR3 sequence is 15 residues long. The germline V gene has CDR1 MNHNS and CDR2 SASEGT. V lost 5 bases to trimming and J lost 0 bases, with 11 bases between them. CDR3 region: CASSNRGASYNEQFF. In DNA form, the CDR3 reads TGTGCCAGCAGTAATCGAGGGGCCTCCTACAATGAGCAGTTCTTC.

The chain has TRBV5-5 and TRBJ2-7, with TRBD1 matching over 9 bases. After removal of 3 bases from V and 5 bases from J, the junction contained 9 bases not matched to a gene. The germline V gene encodes CDR1 SGHKS and CDR2 YYEKEE (reference sequence). This CDR3 region has 15 residues. CDR3 amino acids: CASSYNRDRAHEQYF. The CDR3 nucleotides read TGTGCCAGCAGCTATAACCGGGACAGGGCTCACGAGCAGTACTTC.

The V call is TRBV6-5, the J call TRBJ1-4; D unclear. Trimming stripped 2 bases from V and 2 bases from J, with 9 bases between. Germline CDR1 reads MNHEY; CDR2 reads SVGAGI. The CDR3 has 15 amino acids. The CDR3 DNA reads TGTGCCAGCAGTTACCGCGGAGGGACTAATGAAAAACTGTTTTTT. It specifies CASSYRGGTNEKLFF.

In its sample, this clonotype was seen once. The chain employs TRBV2 and TRBJ2-2; 7 positions match TRBD1. The CDR3 extends over 15 amino acids. Unmatched junction bases numbered 9, after V lost 7 bases and J lost 4 bases. CDR1 is SNHLY, CDR2 FYNNEI, per germline. In DNA, the CDR3 is TGTGCCAGCACCAGGACAGGATTATTCACCGGGGAGCTGTTTTTT. Amino acid sequence: CASTRTGLFTGELFF.

The chain couples TRBV3-1 to TRBJ2-1; D is possibly TRBD2 (6 bases). Germline CDR1 LGHDT, CDR2 YNNKEL (reference sequence). The CDR3 contains 17 residues. The V and J ends lost 0 bases and 1 base respectively, with 13 bases between them. The CDR3 sequence is CASSQEGPGVSYNEQFF. CDR3 bases: TGTGCCAGCAGCCAAGAGGGGCCGGGAGTTTCCTACAATGAGCAGTTCTTC.

V usage is TRBV11-2 and J usage is TRBJ2-3; weak D call: TRBD1 (5 bases). V was trimmed by 4 bases and J by 4 bases, leaving 12 bases between them. Germline CDR1 and CDR2: SGHAT and FQNNGV. This CDR3 is 14 amino acids long. This chain's CDR3 is CASSSTVVADTQYF. In nucleotides, the CDR3 is TGTGCCAGCAGCTCGACAGTAGTCGCAGATACGCAGTATTTT.

The rearrangement joins TRBV7-9 to TRBJ1-4; no clear D gene. V lost 1 base, J lost 8 bases, and 8 bases lay in between. CDR3 length: 13 amino acids. CDR1 and CDR2 (germline): SEHNR, FQNEAQ (reference sequence). The CDR3 DNA reads as TGTGCCAGCAGCTTAGATCCAATCGAAAAACTGTTTTTT. As protein: CASSLDPIEKLFF.

This chain links TRBV30 with TRBJ2-3; 11 bases line up with TRBD2. Germline CDR1 reads GTSNPN; CDR2 reads SVGIG (reference sequence). Trimming cost V 3 bases and J 6 bases; bases outside gene matches: 8. The length of the CDR3 is 15 residues. The chain's CDR3 is CAWSEGTSGGDTQYF. The CDR3 region has the DNA TGTGCCTGGAGCGAAGGGACTAGCGGAGGGGATACGCAGTATTTT.

V gene TRBV29-1 combines with J gene TRBJ1-2; D might be TRBD1 (6 bases). CDR1 is SQVTM, CDR2 ANQGSEA, per germline. The ends were cut back, 3 bases at V and 8 bases at J, with 10 bases in the middle. This CDR3 has 11 residues. The CDR3 here is CSVDHRDGYTF. CDR3 nucleotide sequence: TGCAGCGTTGACCACAGGGACGGCTACACCTTC.

The CDR3 here is CASSVVPGGEVTEAFF. In DNA, the CDR3 is TGTGCCAGCAGCGTAGTGCCCGGGGGCGAAGTCACTGAAGCTTTCTTT. The chain couples TRBV9 to TRBJ1-1; a weak D match, TRBD1 (6 bases). The CDR3 loop spans 16 amino acids. V lost 0 bases and J lost 4, with 16 bases in between. Germline V CDR1 and CDR2: SGDLS, YYNGEE.

This chain joins TRBV28 and TRBJ1-5, with 7 nucleotides matching TRBD1. Looked up from germline, CDR1 is MDHEN and CDR2 is SYDVKM. This CDR3 is 17 amino acids long. The V segment lost 2 bases and the J segment 1 base; nucleotides outside the gene matches: 8. CDR3 sequence reads: CASSLLQGDLSNQPQHF. DNA for the CDR3: TGTGCCAGCAGTTTACTTCAGGGGGACCTAAGCAATCAGCCCCAGCATTTT.

This chain connects TRBV2 to TRBJ1-1, with 7 bases lining up with TRBD1. There are 18 residues in the CDR3. Germline V gives CDR1 SNHLY, CDR2 FYNNEI. V shed 4 bases, J shed 0 bases, and the junction held 14 bases outside the gene matches. CDR3 nucleotides: TGTGCCAGCAGTGTAGACAGGGCGAACTTGAATTTGAACACTGAAGCTTTCTTT. Protein product: CASSVDRANLNLNTEAFF. Combining the CDR3 with reference TRBV2 and TRBJ1-1 gives the whole variable domain EPEVTQTPSHQVTQMGQEVILRCVPISNHLYFYWYRQILGQKVEFLVSFYNNEISEKSEIFDDQFSVERPDGSNFTLKIRSTKLEDSAMYFCASSVDRANLNLNTEAFFGQGTRLTVV.

The chain combines TRBV6-2 or TRBV6-3 with TRBJ1-5; possibly TRBD1 for D (5 bases). Deletions cut 6 bases from V and 7 bases from J, with 16 bases between. The germline CDR1 and CDR2 sequences are MNHEY and SVGEGT. The CDR3 is 14 amino acids. The CDR3 reads CASSEWGSSQPQHF. CDR3 bases: TGTGCCAGCAGCGAATGGGGGAGTAGCCAGCCCCAGCATTTT.

The chain couples TRBV6-1 to TRBJ2-1; possibly TRBD1 or TRBD2 for D (5 bases each). CDR3 size: 11 residues. V shed 8 bases and J shed 8 bases, with 10 bases lying between them. The germline CDR1 and CDR2 sequences are MNHNS and SASEGT. DNA for the CDR3: TGTGCCAGCGGGACGGGTGATGAGCAGTTCTTC. Its translation is CASGTGDEQFF.

The chain links TRBV9 to TRBJ2-1, with 9 bases aligning to TRBD2. V dropped 3 bases and J dropped 3; count of bases not matched to a gene: 4. The CDR3 runs 15 residues. Germline-derived CDR1 and CDR2 are SGDLS and YYNGEE. CDR3 coding DNA: TGTGCCAGCAGCGAGCGGGAGGTAGTCTACAATGAGCAGTTCTTC. Amino acid sequence: CASSEREVVYNEQFF.

V gene TRBV27 combines with J gene TRBJ1-5, with a weak D call TRBD1 (5 bases). The CDR3 length is 14 residues. V was trimmed by 4 bases and J by 1 base, leaving 8 bases between them. CDR1 and CDR2 from the germline V gene are MNHEY and SMNVEV (reference sequence). Written as DNA, the CDR3 is TGTGCCAGCAGTTGGCAGGGCAGCAATCAGCCCCAGCATTTT. Its translation is CASSWQGSNQPQHF.

This chain links TRBV30 with TRBJ2-7, with 8 bases that match TRBD1. The germline CDR1 and CDR2 sequences are GTSNPN and SVGIG (reference sequence). The CDR3 sequence is 14 residues long. V trimming: 2 bases; J trimming: 7 bases; junction bases outside the gene matches: 10. CDR3 in amino acids: CAWSTGTGPGEQYF. DNA for the CDR3: TGTGCCTGGAGTACAGGGACAGGCCCTGGGGAGCAGTACTTC.

The chain joins TRBV27 to TRBJ2-1; tentative D call: TRBD2 (6 bases). This CDR3 has 15 amino acids. V dropped 7 bases and J dropped 5 bases, with 18 bases sitting between them. Germline loops: CDR1 MNHEY, CDR2 SMNVEV (reference sequence). DNA for the CDR3: TGTGCCAGCAAAACGACGGCGGCGGGGAACAATGAGCAGTTCTTC. Residues: CASKTTAAGNNEQFF.

The chain joins TRBV20-1 to TRBJ2-1, with D uncertain. The CDR3 extends over 12 amino acids. V was shortened by 0 bases and J by 7 bases, with 7 bases between the two germline ends. Germline CDR1 is DFQATT and CDR2 is SNEGSKA (reference sequence). The CDR3 sequence is CSARDPVNEQFF. The CDR3 DNA follows: TGCAGTGCTAGAGACCCGGTGAATGAGCAGTTCTTC.

The genes are TRBV13 and TRBJ2-7; TRBD2 is a possible D gene (5 bases). The germline CDR1 and CDR2 sequences are PRHDT and FYEKMQ (reference sequence). Trimming stripped 1 base from V and 6 bases from J, with 10 bases between. The CDR3 runs to 13 residues. CDR3 in DNA: TGTGCCAGCAGCTTAGCGGGGATGGGCGAGCAGTACTTC. Translating it yields CASSLAGMGEQYF.

The chain joins TRBV7-9 to TRBJ1-1; TRBD1 matches at 7 bases. From germline, CDR1 is SEHNR and CDR2 FQNEAQ (reference sequence). The CDR3 spans 18 residues. V lost 5 bases and J lost 0; bases outside the gene matches: 15. The CDR3 sequence: CASSPLSGQRSMNTEAFF. CDR3 sequence (DNA): TGTGCCAGCAGCCCCTTGTCGGGACAGCGTTCCATGAACACTGAAGCTTTCTTT.